These 32 T cell receptor beta chains came from one sample sequenced in a study of blood T cell repertoires in COVID-19. The table came from immunoSEQ multiplex PCR; TCRdb's copy has only in-frame clones and leaves some out. The sample holds 150,000 to 200,000 clones, approximately 80% seen once. The material sequenced was PBMCs or T cells enriched from blood (not recorded which). The receptors stem from a man aged 50-59 years who had recovered from COVID-19.

The chain carries TRBV30 and TRBJ1-2, with 7 bases lining up with TRBD1. CDR3 size: 13 residues. Losses at the gene ends were 4 bases for V and 3 bases for J; bases not matched to a gene: 5. Looked up from germline, CDR1 is GTSNPN and CDR2 is SVGIG (reference sequence). In nucleotides, the CDR3 is TGTGCCTGGACCGGAGACAGGGACTATGGCTACACCTTC. Amino acids: CAWTGDRDYGYTF.

This chain joins TRBV6-1 and TRBJ1-5; D not certain. With 0 bases removed from V and 4 bases from J, the gap between germline ends came to 10 bases. The CDR3 contains 15 residues. Germline values: CDR1 MNHNS, CDR2 SASEGT. The CDR3 DNA reads as TGTGCCAGCAGTGAAGCTTTCGGAGGGAATCAGCCCCAGCATTTT. Protein sequence: CASSEAFGGNQPQHF.

This clone occurred once. The chain has TRBV9 and TRBJ1-2; perhaps TRBD1 as D (5 bases). Germline V CDR1 and CDR2: SGDLS, YYNGEE. V was shortened by 3 bases and J by 0 bases, with 9 bases between the two germline ends. The CDR3 runs to 14 residues. The CDR3 protein is CASSGRRANYGYTF. The CDR3 DNA follows: TGTGCCAGCAGCGGGCGCAGGGCTAACTATGGCTACACCTTC. The variable domain in full, with the rest retrieved from reference TRBV9 and TRBJ1-2, is DSGVTQTPKHLITATGQRVTLRCSPRSGDLSVYWYQQSLDQGLQFLIQYYNGEERAKGNILERFSAQQFPDLHSELNLSSLELGDSALYFCASSGRRANYGYTFGSGTRLTVV.

V and J are TRBV7-9 and TRBJ1-5; D is possibly TRBD1 (6 bases). Germline values: CDR1 SEHNR, CDR2 FQNEAQ (reference sequence). Trimming took off 8 bases at V and 5 bases at J, with 10 bases between the two ends. The CDR3 is made up of 12 amino acids. The CDR3 DNA reads as TGTGCCAGCTCTGGGACACATCAGCCCCAGCATTTT. Protein sequence: CASSGTHQPQHF.

This clone is medium-sized by share. The chain links TRBV27 to TRBJ2-7; no clear D. V dropped 3 bases and J dropped 7 bases, with 10 bases sitting between them. The CDR3 is 12 residues long. Germline CDR1 reads MNHEY; CDR2 reads SMNVEV (reference sequence). CDR3 DNA: TGTGCCAGCAGTTTGATCGGTGAAGAGCAGTACTTC. It translates to CASSLIGEEQYF.

This clone was observed many times. The rearrangement links TRBV2 to TRBJ1-4, with a tentative D call TRBD1 (5 bases). Germline CDR1 reads SNHLY; CDR2 reads FYNNEI. Trimming shortened V by 2 bases and J by 0 bases, and 7 bases separated the two germline ends. The CDR3 loop spans 15 amino acids. CDR3 sequence (DNA): TGTGCCAGCAGTGAATTGACAGCAACTAATGAAAAACTGTTTTTT. Translating gives CASSELTATNEKLFF.

This clone was picked up one time. J is TRBJ1-3 and V is TRBV5-1, with unresolved D. Trimming stripped 0 bases from V and 1 base from J, with 8 bases between. Germline CDR1 SGHRS, CDR2 YFSETQ. The CDR3 extends over 15 amino acids. Here the CDR3 DNA reads TGCGCCAGCAGCTTGGGTGGCAGATCTGGAAACACCATATATTTT. It encodes CASSLGGRSGNTIYF.

The table lists this clone with a count of one. The chain links TRBV27 to TRBJ1-6; no reliable D call. This CDR3 is built from 17 residues. V was clipped by 2 bases and J by 1 base, with 12 bases between them. Germline-derived CDR1 and CDR2 are MNHEY and SMNVEV (reference sequence). CDR3 nucleotide sequence: TGTGCCAGCAGTTTACGGGGAGGAAGATCCTATAATTCACCCCTCCACTTT. The encoded protein is CASSLRGGRSYNSPLHF.

In regard to this clone: One junction end disagrees with the germline gene, perhaps due to a read error. The V gene is TRBV3-1 (or the pseudogene TRBV3-2), the J gene TRBJ2-3; 7 bases are shared with TRBD1. The CDR3 loop spans 15 amino acids. CDR1 and CDR2 (germline): LGHDT, YNNKEL (reference sequence). The CDR3 DNA sequence: TGTGCCAGCGGCCAGCAGGGGGTTCAGGGAGATACGCAGTATTTT. Translation gives CASGQQGVQGDTQYF.

The chain carries TRBV3-1 (or the pseudogene TRBV3-2) and TRBJ2-3; the D gene is possibly TRBD2 (6 bases). Trimming took 3 bases from V and 6 from J, leaving 7 bases between them. Germline V gene sequence: CDR1 LGHDT, CDR2 YNNKEL (reference sequence). The CDR3 totals 12 residues. CDR3 sequence: CASSHRGDTQYF. The DNA for the CDR3 is TGTGCCAGCAGCCATCGGGGGGATACGCAGTATTTT.

The gene calls are TRBV3-1 (or the pseudogene TRBV3-2) and TRBJ1-3; no clear D gene. The CDR3 totals 17 residues. The germline V gene encodes CDR1 LGHDT and CDR2 YNNKEL (reference sequence). The V gene lost 0 bases and the J gene lost 0 bases, with 12 bases spanning the gap. The DNA of the CDR3 is TGTGCCAGCAGCCAAGATGGTACAGCCATCTCTGGAAACACCATATATTTT. This gives the protein CASSQDGTAISGNTIYF.

The chain has TRBV5-6 and TRBJ1-6; D is undetermined. The CDR3 extends over 13 amino acids. The germline gives CDR1 SGHDT, CDR2 YYEEEE. V gave up 6 bases and J gave up 15 bases, with 19 bases separating them. The CDR3 region is CASKPGSGRNLHF. In DNA, the CDR3 is TGTGCCAGCAAACCCGGGTCGGGGAGAAACCTCCACTTT.

The chain uses TRBV5-8 and TRBJ2-1; 7 bases agree with TRBD1. Trimming removed 5 bases from V and 0 bases from J; junction bases left unmatched: 5. The germline V gene has CDR1 SGHTS and CDR2 YDEGEE. This CDR3 has 15 residues. Written as DNA, the CDR3 is TGTGCCAGCAGTGAGACAGGGAGCTCCTACAATGAGCAGTTCTTC. Its protein is CASSETGSSYNEQFF. The full variable domain, with the rest looked up from reference TRBV5-8 and TRBJ2-1, is EAGVTQSPTHLIKTRGQQATLRCSPISGHTSVYWYQQALGLGLQFLLWYDEGEERNRGNFPPRFSGRQFPNYSSELNVNALELEDSALYLCASSETGSSYNEQFFGPGTRLTVL.

This rearrangement joins TRBV28 to TRBJ2-5, with D possibly TRBD1 on 6 matching bases. V was shortened by 10 bases and J by 2 bases, with 14 bases between the two germline ends. Germline V gene sequence: CDR1 MDHEN, CDR2 SYDVKM. The CDR3 runs to 13 residues. The DNA of the CDR3 is TGTGCCACCTATTGGGGGCAGCAAGAGACCCAGTACTTC. Amino acids: CATYWGQQETQYF.

There are a few counts of this clone. The rearrangement uses TRBV24-1 and TRBJ2-1, with a possible D match to TRBD2 (5 bases). The CDR3 has 16 residues. Germline V gene sequence: CDR1 KGHDR, CDR2 SFDVKD. The V and J ends lost 2 bases and 3 bases respectively, with 13 bases between them. The CDR3 here is CATSDSAQRNYNEQFF. The CDR3 nucleotides read TGTGCCACCAGTGATTCCGCACAGCGGAACTACAATGAGCAGTTCTTC.

The J gene is TRBJ1-3, the V gene TRBV19; a weak D match, TRBD1 (6 bases). Trimming pared 3 bases from V and 0 bases from J, leaving 15 bases between. Germline V lookup: CDR1 LNHDA, CDR2 SQIVND (reference sequence). CDR3 size: 17 residues. The CDR3 region is CASSMGGGPFSGNTIYF. CDR3 nucleotide sequence: TGTGCCAGTAGTATGGGTGGGGGCCCATTCTCTGGAAACACCATATATTTT.

This clone occurred a few times. V usage is TRBV18 and J usage is TRBJ1-4, with TRBD1 as a possible D gene (5 bases). CDR1 and CDR2 (germline): KGHSH, LQKENI. The CDR3 is 16 amino acids. V was cut by 2 bases and J by 8 bases, with 18 bases left in between. CDR3 in amino acids: CASSPESGGGLEKLFF. CDR3 sequence (DNA): TGTGCCAGCTCACCAGAGAGCGGGGGAGGCTTGGAAAAACTGTTTTTT.

This clone has only one observation. This chain joins TRBV6-6 and TRBJ1-1; 11 nucleotides align to TRBD1. Germline CDR1 MNHNY, CDR2 SVGAGI (reference sequence). The length of the CDR3 is 15 residues. Trimming at V came to 8 bases and at J to 5 bases, leaving 10 bases not matched to a gene. The CDR3 loop reads CASDSPGQGGTEAFF. In nucleotides, the CDR3 is TGTGCCAGCGATAGTCCGGGACAGGGGGGAACTGAAGCTTTCTTT.

The chain joins TRBV3-1 (or the pseudogene TRBV3-2) to TRBJ2-2, with TRBD1 matching over 8 bases. This CDR3 comprises 15 residues. The V gene's germline CDR1 is LGHDT and CDR2 YNNKEL (reference sequence). Trimming cost V 2 bases and J 6 bases; bases outside gene matches: 5. CDR3 sequence reads: CASSQLDRVPGELFF. The CDR3 coding sequence is TGTGCCAGCAGCCAACTGGACAGGGTCCCCGGGGAGCTGTTTTTT.

CDR3 sequence reads: CASSLLPQLNTEAFF. CDR3 nucleotide sequence: TGTGCCAGCAGCTTACTTCCACAGCTGAACACTGAAGCTTTCTTT. The chain is built from TRBV7-8 and TRBJ1-1; the D is unclear. Germline V gives CDR1 SGHVS, CDR2 FQNEAQ. There are 15 residues in the CDR3. The V end was cut by 2 bases, the J end by 0 bases, with 10 bases between. Looking up the rest from reference TRBV7-8 and TRBJ1-1 gives the full variable domain: GAGVSQSPRYKVAKRGQDVALRCDPISGHVSLFWYQQALGQGPEFLTYFQNEAQLDKSGLPSDRFFAERPEGSVSTLKIQRTQQEDSAVYLCASSLLPQLNTEAFFGQGTRLTVV.

The chain carries TRBV19 and TRBJ1-1; D gene ambiguous. The CDR3 runs 16 residues. Germline-derived CDR1 and CDR2 are LNHDA and SQIVND (reference sequence). V was clipped by 6 bases and J by 1 base, with 18 bases between them. CDR3 residues: CASSAVRSQPNTEAFF. The CDR3 DNA sequence: TGTGCCAGTAGCGCAGTTAGGTCACAGCCGAACACTGAAGCTTTCTTT.

The gene calls are TRBV5-1 and TRBJ2-3, with D unclear. CDR1 is SGHRS, CDR2 YFSETQ, per germline. Trimming left V 5 bases short and J 0 bases short, with 10 bases between. This CDR3 contains 14 residues. The CDR3 DNA is TGCGCCAGCAGATCGACCGGGAGCACAGATACGCAGTATTTT. This codes for CASRSTGSTDTQYF.

The V and J genes are TRBV18 and TRBJ1-1; 7 positions agree with TRBD1. The CDR3 has 13 residues. Germline loops: CDR1 KGHSH, CDR2 LQKENI. After removal of 6 bases from V and 1 base from J, the junction contained 2 bases not matched to a gene. CDR3 amino acids: CASSRQGNTEAFF. The CDR3 nucleotides are TGTGCCAGCTCCCGACAGGGGAACACTGAAGCTTTCTTT.

This clone was seen only a few times. The chain recombines TRBV9 with TRBJ2-2, with D possibly matching TRBD2 (6 bases). CDR1 and CDR2 from the germline V gene are SGDLS and YYNGEE. The CDR3 has 14 residues. Trimming cost V 3 bases and J 7 bases, with 13 bases left between them. CDR3 region: CASSAGLRGGELFF. The DNA of the CDR3 is TGTGCCAGCAGCGCGGGACTCCGGGGCGGGGAGCTGTTTTTT.

This clone was recorded a few times. The CDR3 loop reads CASSYQFGGNTEAFF. The CDR3 DNA is TGTGCCAGCAGTTACCAATTCGGAGGAAACACTGAAGCTTTCTTT. The chain combines TRBV6-5 with TRBJ1-1; D ambiguous. Deletions cut 2 bases from V and 2 bases from J, with 12 bases between. CDR3 size: 15 residues. Germline V gene sequence: CDR1 MNHEY, CDR2 SVGAGI.

The chain uses TRBV27 and TRBJ1-3; D not certain. With 8 bases removed from V and 2 bases from J, the gap between germline ends came to 7 bases. There are 12 residues in the CDR3. CDR1 and CDR2 from the germline V gene are MNHEY and SMNVEV (reference sequence). CDR3 DNA sequence: TGTGCCAGCCGGAGTACTGGAAACACCATATATTTT. It is translated as CASRSTGNTIYF.

The chain links TRBV11-2 to TRBJ2-3; TRBD1 agrees at 7 bases. Germline CDR1 is SGHAT and CDR2 is FQNNGV. This CDR3 is 15 amino acids long. V lost 6 bases to trimming and J lost 3 bases; unmatched junction nucleotides: 9. The CDR3 DNA sequence: TGTGCCAGCAGTGTAGACAGGGTGAGGACAGATACGCAGTATTTT. This gives the protein CASSVDRVRTDTQYF.

The chain couples TRBV15 to TRBJ1-1; no firm D call. Trimming removed 1 base at V and 5 bases at J, with 11 bases between. CDR1 and CDR2 from the germline V gene are LNHNV and YYDKDF (reference sequence). CDR3 length: 14 residues. The CDR3 sequence: CATSRGLGETEAFF. CDR3 nucleotides: TGTGCCACCAGCAGAGGCCTGGGAGAGACTGAAGCTTTCTTT.

This clone was detected ten times or more. The rearrangement links TRBV6-4 to TRBJ1-3; no clear D gene. CDR3 length equals 14 residues. V lost 0 bases, J lost 0 bases, and 3 bases lay in between. CDR1 and CDR2 (germline): MRHNA, SNTAGT. CDR3 DNA sequence: TGTGCCAGCAGTGACTCGAGCTCTGGAAACACCATATATTTT. This codes for CASSDSSSGNTIYF.

The rearrangement joins TRBV5-1 to TRBJ1-3; no firm D call. Germline V CDR1 and CDR2: SGHRS, YFSETQ. The CDR3 spans 16 residues. V lost 0 bases, J lost 0 bases, and 10 bases lay in between. This chain's CDR3 is CASSLDVPDSGNTIYF. Written as DNA, the CDR3 is TGCGCCAGCAGCTTGGACGTCCCAGACTCTGGAAACACCATATATTTT.

V is TRBV6-1 and J is TRBJ2-7, with TRBD1 matching 8 bases. Trimming removed 3 bases from V and 4 bases from J; junction bases left unmatched: 11. The CDR3 sequence is 16 residues long. Germline CDR1 and CDR2: MNHNS and SASEGT. The CDR3 spells CASSDIARTGLYEQYF. The CDR3 DNA is TGTGCCAGCAGTGACATTGCCAGGACAGGGTTATACGAGCAGTACTTC.

This chain links TRBV27 with TRBJ2-2; D call uncertain. Germline V gives CDR1 MNHEY, CDR2 SMNVEV (reference sequence). The CDR3 has 13 residues. Trimming cost V 8 bases and J 3 bases, with 10 bases left between them. CDR3 amino acids: CASGDSYTGELFF. CDR3 nucleotide sequence: TGTGCCAGCGGTGACTCATACACCGGGGAGCTGTTTTTT.